This T cell receptor beta chain originates from a study of CD8+CD57+ T cells in acquired aplastic anemia (dated 2018 in TCRdb). Regarding the complete study: A mean of approximately 3 ug of DNA, ranging from roughly 0.19 to 27.4 ug, was extracted from sorted CD4+ and CD8+ cells. A CD8+CD57+ expansion meant a frequency higher than the mean frequency seen in healthy subjects.

Taken from the germline V gene, the CDR1 and CDR2 loops are SQVTM and ANQGSEA. The CDR3 sequence holds 13 residues, the cysteine and phenylalanine included. Only CDR3 DNA is held: 39 bases, read in frame from base 1. Germline trimming: 2 bases from V, 5 bases from J; junction bases outside gene matches: 4. At least ten counts were recorded for this clonotype. This receptor's antigen is unknown. No quality values exist for individual bases; no much larger clone is one base distant. Genomic DNA was used as template for profiling of TCR beta VDJ combinations and CDR3 sequences. An Illumina HiSeq 2000 was the platform used for TCR repertoire sequencing. As for how the authors treated the data: Repertoires were assessed using TRBV/TRBJ rearrangement plots, CDR3 size and DJ length profiles, and Simpson's diversity index. The immunodominant clone was defined as the most abundant DNA sequence in deep sequencing data. CDR3 amino acid sequences were screened for sharing across subjects and were compared with published repertoires and the VDJdb database. TCRdb reran the public reads through fastp at Q25 and MiXCR, keeping productive beta chains. Rows are combined by CDR3 protein, so each entry shows the most common genes and DNA. TCRdb, not the authors, supplied the V and J calls. The sample table lists around 500,000 distinct CDR3 sequences, roughly 34% of them with a count of one. The ten largest clones capture 0.7% to 1% of the sample.

Broad study findings and their caveats: Fewer than 35 CD8+ CDR3 sequences were found to be shared between patients and controls, but these sequences appeared to be highly expressed in patients and within the immunodominant clones of the patients. CD8+ Simpson's diversity did not differ significantly between patients and healthy controls (P=0.060).

Flow cytometry had shown CD8+CD57+ cell expansion in the patients selected for sequencing. Every patient had a diagnosis of severe acquired aplastic anemia based on International Study of Aplastic Anemia and Agranulocytosis and Camitta criteria. No patient had received any therapy when blood was sampled. In the study, sorted CD4+ and CD8+ blood T cells from patients with severe aplastic anemia and from healthy subjects underwent deep sequencing of TCR repertoires. In the USA, patient enrollment took place under clinicaltrials.gov protocols 00001620, 01623167, 00001397, 00071045, 00081523 and 00961064. Ficoll-Paque density gradient centrifugation was used to isolate peripheral blood mononuclear cells. CD4+ and CD8+ T cells were sorted by FACS or magnetic beads before DNA extraction.

The chain is encoded by TRBV29-1 joined to TRBJ1-2; the junction holds 8 bases that match TRBD1. This TCR was sampled from a human donor with aplastic anemia. Source material: sorted CD4+, CD8+, or CD8+CD57+ T cells (not recorded which) from PBMCs. The nucleotide sequence is TGCAGCGTTGAAAACGGGACAGGATATGGCTACACCTTC. Its amino acids are CSVENGTGYGYTF.